Listed below are T cell receptor beta chains from one sample, sequenced in a study of vaccination effects on CD4 cells after COVID-19. For these receptors, no antigen is known. Clones were sequenced by immunoSEQ multiplex PCR, and TCRdb holds only the in-frame ones, with some missing. Found here are about 20,000 clones, about 70% of them singletons; the top ten hold about 15%. The sequenced sample was CD4+ T cells from PBMCs cultured with SARS-CoV-2 spike peptides, obtained before COVID-19 vaccination. Every receptor here comes from a human donor who had a prior SARS-CoV-2 infection. The CDR3 runs from the conserved cysteine through the conserved F or W. A D gene is named only where the DNA matches it firmly. Size values are once, few and many counts, or a class for expanded clones, and some rows have none.

cdr3_aa: CAVKGPGLAGEETQYF; cdr3_nt: TGTGCCGTCAAGGGACCGGGACTAGCGGGAGAAGAGACCCAGTACTTC; clone_size: NA; j_call: TRBJ2-5; d_call: TRBD2; v_call: TRBV24-1; cdr3_length: 16
cdr3_aa: CASSSRQDQLSPLHF; cdr3_nt: TGTGCCAGCAGCTCCCGACAGGACCAACTCTCACCCCTCCACTTT; clone_size: NA; j_call: TRBJ1-6; d_call: NA; v_call: TRBV11-1; cdr3_length: 15
cdr3_aa: CAWSANLGNEQFF; cdr3_nt: TGTGCCTGGAGTGCGAACCTGGGCAATGAGCAGTTCTTC; clone_size: NA; j_call: TRBJ2-1; d_call: NA; v_call: TRBV30; cdr3_length: 13
cdr3_aa: CASSPKGNSYNSPLHF; cdr3_nt: TGTGCCAGCAGCCCAAAGGGAAACTCCTATAATTCACCCCTCCACTTT; clone_size: NA; j_call: TRBJ1-6; d_call: NA; v_call: TRBV7-2; cdr3_length: 16
cdr3_aa: CASSLVEGTEAFF; cdr3_nt: TGTGCCAGCAGCTTAGTAGAGGGCACTGAAGCTTTCTTT; clone_size: NA; j_call: TRBJ1-1; d_call: NA; v_call: TRBV11-2; cdr3_length: 13
cdr3_aa: CASRLAGAYNEQFF; cdr3_nt: TGTGCCAGCAGACTAGCGGGAGCCTACAATGAGCAGTTCTTC; clone_size: few; j_call: TRBJ2-1; d_call: TRBD2; v_call: TRBV7-9; cdr3_length: 14
cdr3_aa: CAWTRRGGGRTDTQYF; cdr3_nt: TGTGCCTGGACGCGCCGAGGGGGGGGGCGGACAGATACGCAGTATTTT; clone_size: NA; j_call: TRBJ2-3; d_call: NA; v_call: TRBV30; cdr3_length: 16
cdr3_aa: CASSLVPGSQFEQFF; cdr3_nt: TGTGCCAGCAGCTTGGTACCCGGGAGTCAGTTTGAGCAGTTCTTC; clone_size: NA; j_call: TRBJ2-1; d_call: NA; v_call: TRBV5-8; cdr3_length: 15
cdr3_aa: CASRLALKRRDSPLHF; cdr3_nt: TGTGCCAGCAGGTTAGCCCTAAAAAGGAGGGATTCACCCCTCCACTTT; clone_size: NA; j_call: TRBJ1-6; d_call: NA; v_call: TRBV13; cdr3_length: 16
cdr3_aa: CASSLRASGPVAKNIQYF; cdr3_nt: TGTGCCAGCAGCTTACGTGCTAGCGGGCCCGTAGCCAAAAACATTCAGTACTTC; clone_size: NA; j_call: TRBJ2-4; d_call: TRBD2; v_call: TRBV7-2; cdr3_length: 18
cdr3_aa: CASSQDRGRIYGYTF; cdr3_nt: TGTGCCAGCAGCCAAGATAGGGGACGGATCTATGGCTACACCTTC; clone_size: NA; j_call: TRBJ1-2; d_call: NA; v_call: TRBV4-2; cdr3_length: 15
cdr3_aa: CASSFRGSTDTQYF; cdr3_nt: TGTGCCAGCAGTTTCAGGGGGAGCACAGATACGCAGTATTTT; clone_size: few; j_call: TRBJ2-3; d_call: TRBD1; v_call: TRBV27; cdr3_length: 14
cdr3_aa: CASSLPFPASLGGTDTQYF; cdr3_nt: TGCGCCAGCAGCTTGCCATTCCCGGCTAGTCTTGGTGGGACAGATACGCAGTATTTT; clone_size: once; j_call: TRBJ2-3; d_call: NA; v_call: TRBV5-1; cdr3_length: 19
cdr3_aa: CASSYSSTYKNYGYTF; cdr3_nt: TGTGCCAGCAGTTACTCGTCCACATACAAGAACTATGGCTACACCTTC; clone_size: NA; j_call: TRBJ1-2; d_call: NA; v_call: TRBV6-5; cdr3_length: 16
cdr3_aa: CASSTVASTNEKLFF; cdr3_nt: TGTGCCAGCAGTACAGTGGCCTCAACTAATGAAAAACTGTTTTTT; clone_size: NA; j_call: TRBJ1-4; d_call: NA; v_call: TRBV7-9; cdr3_length: 15
cdr3_aa: CASSMLGIEQFF; cdr3_nt: TGTGCCAGCAGCATGCTGGGGATTGAGCAGTTCTTC; clone_size: NA; j_call: TRBJ2-1; d_call: NA; v_call: TRBV11-2; cdr3_length: 12
cdr3_aa: CASSLGSGGFVNEQFF; cdr3_nt: TGTGCCAGCAGCTTGGGGAGCGGGGGATTTGTGAATGAGCAGTTCTTC; clone_size: NA; j_call: TRBJ2-1; d_call: TRBD2; v_call: TRBV5-4; cdr3_length: 16
cdr3_aa: CASSLSLAGGRETQYF; cdr3_nt: TGTGCCAGCAGCTTGTCCCTAGCGGGGGGGCGGGAGACCCAGTACTTC; clone_size: NA; j_call: TRBJ2-5; d_call: TRBD2; v_call: TRBV7-2; cdr3_length: 16
cdr3_aa: CASSRDRVFSGNTIYF; cdr3_nt: TGTGCCAGCAGTAGGGACAGGGTGTTTTCTGGAAACACCATATATTTT; clone_size: NA; j_call: TRBJ1-3; d_call: TRBD1; v_call: TRBV2; cdr3_length: 16
cdr3_aa: CASRDRGNYGYTF; cdr3_nt: TGTGCCAGCAGGGACAGGGGGAACTATGGCTACACCTTC; clone_size: once; j_call: TRBJ1-2; d_call: TRBD1; v_call: TRBV6-5; cdr3_length: 13
cdr3_aa: CASSQLANTGELFF; cdr3_nt: TGCGCCAGCAGCCAACTAGCGAACACCGGGGAGCTGTTTTTT; clone_size: NA; j_call: TRBJ2-2; d_call: NA; v_call: TRBV4-1; cdr3_length: 14
cdr3_aa: CASSFGAANTGELFF; cdr3_nt: TGCGCCAGCAGCTTCGGGGCGGCAAACACCGGGGAGCTGTTTTTT; clone_size: NA; j_call: TRBJ2-2; d_call: NA; v_call: TRBV5-1; cdr3_length: 15
cdr3_aa: CASSLWTSGLGEQFF; cdr3_nt: TGTGCCAGCAGCCTCTGGACTAGCGGATTGGGGGAGCAGTTCTTC; clone_size: NA; j_call: TRBJ2-1; d_call: TRBD2; v_call: TRBV3-1/TRBV3-2; cdr3_length: 15
cdr3_aa: CASSQGTSLGAFF; cdr3_nt: TGCGCCAGCAGCCAAGGGACATCGCTTGGAGCTTTCTTT; clone_size: few; j_call: TRBJ1-1; d_call: NA; v_call: TRBV4-1; cdr3_length: 13